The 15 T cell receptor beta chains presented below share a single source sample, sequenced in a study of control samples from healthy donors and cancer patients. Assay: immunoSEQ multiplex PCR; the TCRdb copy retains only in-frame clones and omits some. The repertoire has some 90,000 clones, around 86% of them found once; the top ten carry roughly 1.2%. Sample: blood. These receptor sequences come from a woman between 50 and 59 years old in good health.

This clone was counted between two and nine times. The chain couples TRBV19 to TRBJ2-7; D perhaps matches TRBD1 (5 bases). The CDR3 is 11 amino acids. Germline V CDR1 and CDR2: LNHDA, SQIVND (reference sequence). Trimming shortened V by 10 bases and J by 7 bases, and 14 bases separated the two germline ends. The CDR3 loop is CATIGHGEQYF. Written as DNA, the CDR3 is TGTGCCACTATAGGACATGGGGAGCAGTACTTC.

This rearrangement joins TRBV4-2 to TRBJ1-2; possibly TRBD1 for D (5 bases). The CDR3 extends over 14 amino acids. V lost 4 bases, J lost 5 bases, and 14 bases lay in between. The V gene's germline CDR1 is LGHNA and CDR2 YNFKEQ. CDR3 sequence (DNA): TGTGCCAGCAGCCCCCTAGGGACCCAATATGGCTACACCTTC. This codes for CASSPLGTQYGYTF.

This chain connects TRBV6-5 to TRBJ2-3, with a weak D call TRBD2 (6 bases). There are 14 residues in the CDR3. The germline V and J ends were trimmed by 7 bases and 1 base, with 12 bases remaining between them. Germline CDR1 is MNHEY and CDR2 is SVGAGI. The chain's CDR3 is CASTGTGGTDTQYF. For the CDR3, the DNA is TGTGCCAGCACCGGGACTGGAGGCACAGATACGCAGTATTTT.

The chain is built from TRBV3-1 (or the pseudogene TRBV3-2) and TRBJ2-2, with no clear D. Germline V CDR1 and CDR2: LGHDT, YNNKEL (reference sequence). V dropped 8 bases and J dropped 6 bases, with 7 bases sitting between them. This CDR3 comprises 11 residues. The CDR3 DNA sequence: TGTGCCAGCCGAAGAGCCGGGGAGCTGTTTTTT. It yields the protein CASRRAGELFF.

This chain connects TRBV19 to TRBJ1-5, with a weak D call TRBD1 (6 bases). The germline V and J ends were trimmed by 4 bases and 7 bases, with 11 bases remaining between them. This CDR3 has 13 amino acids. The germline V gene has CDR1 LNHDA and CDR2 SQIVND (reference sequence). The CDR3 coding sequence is TGTGCCAGTAGTACCCCAGGGGACCAGCCCCAGCATTTT. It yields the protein CASSTPGDQPQHF.

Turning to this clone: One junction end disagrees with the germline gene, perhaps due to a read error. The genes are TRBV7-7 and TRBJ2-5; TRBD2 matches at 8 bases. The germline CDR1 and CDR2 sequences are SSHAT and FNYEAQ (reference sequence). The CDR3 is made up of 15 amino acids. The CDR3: CASSFVFSGMETQYF. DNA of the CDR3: TGTGCTAGCAGCTTTGTGTTTAGCGGGATGGAGACCCAGTACTTC.

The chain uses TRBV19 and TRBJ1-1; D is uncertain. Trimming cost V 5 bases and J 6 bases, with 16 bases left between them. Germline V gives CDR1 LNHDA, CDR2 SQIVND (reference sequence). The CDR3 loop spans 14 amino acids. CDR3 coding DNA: TGTGCCAGTAGTGTTCCGAACCGGCGGGCTGAAGCTTTCTTT. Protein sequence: CASSVPNRRAEAFF.

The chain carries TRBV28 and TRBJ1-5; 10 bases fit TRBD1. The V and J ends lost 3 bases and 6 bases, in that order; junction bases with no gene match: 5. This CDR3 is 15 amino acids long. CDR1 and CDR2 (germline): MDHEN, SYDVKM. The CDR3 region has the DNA TGTGCCAGCAGTTTGGAGGGACAGGGGATTCAGCCCCAGCATTTT. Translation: CASSLEGQGIQPQHF.

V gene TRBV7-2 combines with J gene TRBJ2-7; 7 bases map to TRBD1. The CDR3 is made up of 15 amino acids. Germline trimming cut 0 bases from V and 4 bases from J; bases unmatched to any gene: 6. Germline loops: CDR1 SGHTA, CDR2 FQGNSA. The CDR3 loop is CASSLAPGGLYEQYF. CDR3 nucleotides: TGTGCCAGCAGCTTAGCCCCAGGGGGTTTATACGAGCAGTACTTC. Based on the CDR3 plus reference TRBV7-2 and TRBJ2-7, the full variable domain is GAGVSQSPSNKVTEKGKDVELRCDPISGHTALYWYRQSLGQGLEFLIYFQGNSAPDKSGLPSDRFSAERTGGSVSTLTIQRTQQEDSAVYLCASSLAPGGLYEQYFGPGTRLTVT.

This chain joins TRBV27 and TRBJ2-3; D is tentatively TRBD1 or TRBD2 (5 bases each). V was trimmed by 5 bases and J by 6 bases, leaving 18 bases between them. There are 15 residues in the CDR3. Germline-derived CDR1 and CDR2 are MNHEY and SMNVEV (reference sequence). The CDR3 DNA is TGTGCCAGCAGTCCCGGGACCCTGAATGTCGATACGCAGTATTTT. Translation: CASSPGTLNVDTQYF.

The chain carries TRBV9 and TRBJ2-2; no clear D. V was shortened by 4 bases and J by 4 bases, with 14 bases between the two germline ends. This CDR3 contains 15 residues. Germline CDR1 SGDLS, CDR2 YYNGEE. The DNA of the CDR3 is TGTGCCAGCAGCTCAACACAAGTACCCACCGGGGAGCTGTTTTTT. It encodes CASSSTQVPTGELFF.

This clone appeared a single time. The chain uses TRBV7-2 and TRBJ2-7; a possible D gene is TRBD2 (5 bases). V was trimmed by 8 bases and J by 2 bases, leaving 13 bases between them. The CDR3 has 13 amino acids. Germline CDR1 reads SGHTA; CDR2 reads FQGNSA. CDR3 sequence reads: CASRPAVAYEQYF. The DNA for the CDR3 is TGTGCCAGCCGACCAGCGGTCGCCTACGAGCAGTACTTC. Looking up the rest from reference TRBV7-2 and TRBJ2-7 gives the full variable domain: GAGVSQSPSNKVTEKGKDVELRCDPISGHTALYWYRQSLGQGLEFLIYFQGNSAPDKSGLPSDRFSAERTGGSVSTLTIQRTQQEDSAVYLCASRPAVAYEQYFGPGTRLTVT.

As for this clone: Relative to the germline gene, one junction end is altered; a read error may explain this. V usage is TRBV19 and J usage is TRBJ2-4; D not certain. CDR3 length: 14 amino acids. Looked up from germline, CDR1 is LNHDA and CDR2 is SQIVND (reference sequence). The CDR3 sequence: CASSLDGAQNIQYF. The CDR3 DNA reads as TGTGCCAGTAGTCTAGACGGAGCCCAAAACATTCAGTACTTC.

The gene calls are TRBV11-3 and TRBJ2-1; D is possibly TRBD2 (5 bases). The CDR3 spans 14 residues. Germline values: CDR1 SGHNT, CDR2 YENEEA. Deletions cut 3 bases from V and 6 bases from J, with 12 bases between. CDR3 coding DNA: TGTGCCAGCAGCTTGGGTGAAGGAGGCAATGAGCAGTTCTTC. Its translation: CASSLGEGGNEQFF.

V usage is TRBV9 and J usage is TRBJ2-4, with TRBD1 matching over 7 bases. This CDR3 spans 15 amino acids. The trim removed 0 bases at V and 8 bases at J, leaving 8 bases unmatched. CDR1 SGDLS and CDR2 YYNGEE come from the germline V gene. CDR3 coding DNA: TGTGCCAGCAGCGTAGAAGACAGGGCATGGGACATTCAGTACTTC. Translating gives CASSVEDRAWDIQYF.